These 21 T cell receptor beta chains were all obtained from the same sample, sequenced in a study of shared clonotypes between healthy human individuals. CD45RO-negative, CCR7-selected cells formed the naive CD8 fraction, which excluded terminally differentiated effector memory CD45RA+ cells. Only in-frame clones appear in the TCRdb table, and some are missing; sequencing was by immunoSEQ multiplex PCR. Of around 2,000,000 clones detected, about 95% appear once; the ten largest clones hold 0.9% to 1.5%. What was sequenced was naive CD8+ T cells sorted from blood. These receptors came from a young man in good health.

The chain employs TRBV29-1 and TRBJ2-7; 7 bases match TRBD2. CDR1 and CDR2 (germline): SQVTM, ANQGSEA. CDR3 length equals 13 residues. V trimming: 3 bases; J trimming: 0 bases; junction bases outside the gene matches: 2. The DNA of the CDR3 is TGCAGCGTTGAGGGACTATACTCCTACGAGCAGTACTTC. Translated: CSVEGLYSYEQYF.

The chain links TRBV4-1 to TRBJ2-3, with 7 bases aligning to TRBD1. The CDR3 consists of 16 residues. Losses at the gene ends were 5 bases for V and 0 bases for J; bases not matched to a gene: 8. Germline CDR1 is MGHRA and CDR2 is YSYEKL. Here the CDR3 reads CASSTTQGESTDTQYF. DNA for the CDR3: TGCGCCAGCAGCACCACCCAGGGGGAGAGCACAGATACGCAGTATTTT.

The V gene is TRBV4-1, the J gene TRBJ2-3; the D call may be TRBD1 or TRBD2 (6 bases each). The V gene's germline CDR1 is MGHRA and CDR2 YSYEKL. V was clipped by 1 base and J by 6 bases, with 14 bases between them. There are 15 residues in the CDR3. CDR3 loop: CASSQGWGAPDTQYF. The CDR3 DNA reads TGCGCCAGCAGCCAAGGGTGGGGGGCCCCGGATACGCAGTATTTT.

With respect to this clone: The sample has other DNA sequences that encode this CDR3 too. The V call is TRBV6-5, the J call TRBJ1-5; D gene uncertain. Germline CDR1 is MNHEY and CDR2 is SVGAGI. Trimming pared 3 bases from V and 4 bases from J, leaving 7 bases between. This CDR3 has 13 residues. The CDR3 is CASSYGINQPQHF. The DNA of the CDR3 is TGTGCCAGCAGTTATGGGATTAATCAGCCCCAGCATTTT.

V and J are TRBV29-1 and TRBJ1-2, with 8 bases aligning to TRBD1. CDR1 is SQVTM, CDR2 ANQGSEA, per germline. The trim removed 0 bases at V and 4 bases at J, leaving 7 bases unmatched. The CDR3 is 15 residues long. CDR3 sequence: CSVEDRFDRGYGYTF. The CDR3 DNA sequence: TGCAGCGTTGAAGATCGCTTCGACAGGGGCTATGGCTACACCTTC.

This clone was seen a single time. The rearrangement uses TRBV7-6 and TRBJ2-7; TRBD2 aligns across 12 bases. J gave up 3 bases and V 1 base, and 1 base lay outside the gene matches. The CDR3 has 15 residues. CDR1 and CDR2 (germline): SGHVS, FNYEAQ. The CDR3 DNA reads TGTGCCAGCAGCTTAGAGACTAGCGGGGGCTACGAGCAGTACTTC. It yields the protein CASSLETSGGYEQYF. Based on the CDR3 plus reference TRBV7-6 and TRBJ2-7, the full variable domain is GAGVSQSPRYKVTKRGQDVALRCDPISGHVSLYWYRQALGQGPEFLTYFNYEAQQDKSGLPNDRFSAERPEGSISTLTIQRTEQRDSAMYRCASSLETSGGYEQYFGPGTRLTVT.

The rearrangement joins TRBV4-1 to TRBJ2-2; the match to TRBD2 covers 8 bases. V shed 1 base, J shed 4 bases, and the junction held 2 bases outside the gene matches. This CDR3 contains 15 residues. Looked up from germline, CDR1 is MGHRA and CDR2 is YSYEKL. CDR3: CASSQGAGATGELFF. CDR3 nucleotides: TGCGCCAGCAGCCAAGGAGCGGGAGCCACCGGGGAGCTGTTTTTT.

The gene calls are TRBV30 and TRBJ2-1; 9 bases fit TRBD2. Germline CDR1 and CDR2: GTSNPN and SVGIG (reference sequence). The CDR3 loop spans 16 amino acids. The ends lost 3 bases at V and 3 bases at J; junction bases unmatched: 9. The CDR3 bases are TGTGCCTGGAGCCTAGCGGGATATACGAACTACAATGAGCAGTTCTTC. The encoded protein is CAWSLAGYTNYNEQFF.

This clone was observed a single time. This chain joins TRBV7-9 and TRBJ2-2; weak D call: TRBD2 (5 bases). The CDR3 sequence is 16 residues long. From germline, CDR1 is SEHNR and CDR2 FQNEAQ (reference sequence). The ends were cut back, 2 bases at V and 1 base at J, with 11 bases in the middle. CDR3 nucleotide sequence: TGTGCCAGCAGCTTAATAGGGCGGGTGAACACCGGGGAGCTGTTTTTT. It yields the protein CASSLIGRVNTGELFF.

The V gene is TRBV27, the J gene TRBJ2-1; D remains unclear. Germline V gene sequence: CDR1 MNHEY, CDR2 SMNVEV (reference sequence). The CDR3 is 12 residues long. V gave up 6 bases and J gave up 9 bases, with 12 bases separating them. CDR3 coding DNA: TGTGCCAGCAGGATAGGCCGCGGTGAGCAGTTCTTC. Protein sequence: CASRIGRGEQFF.

The V and J genes are TRBV2 and TRBJ2-2; D not certain. The CDR3 contains 15 residues. In germline, CDR1 is SNHLY, CDR2 FYNNEI. With 3 bases removed from V and 6 bases from J, the gap between germline ends came to 14 bases. This CDR3 reads CASSDHSRVPGELFF. The CDR3 nucleotides read TGTGCCAGCAGTGACCACTCACGTGTGCCCGGGGAGCTGTTTTTT.

V and J are TRBV6-5 and TRBJ2-3, with a tentative D call TRBD2 (6 bases). This CDR3 contains 14 residues. V gave up 1 base and J gave up 3 bases, with 8 bases separating them. Germline V lookup: CDR1 MNHEY, CDR2 SVGAGI. DNA for the CDR3: TGTGCCAGCAGTTACTATGCGGGGACAGATACGCAGTATTTT. It translates to CASSYYAGTDTQYF.

This clone has more than one count but fewer than ten. This chain uses TRBV28 with TRBJ2-7; possibly TRBD1 or TRBD2 for D (7 bases each). The V and J ends lost 3 bases and 3 bases respectively, with 21 bases between them. The germline V gene encodes CDR1 MDHEN and CDR2 SYDVKM. The CDR3 has 17 residues. CDR3 amino acids: CASSFPTSGGAYYEQYF. CDR3 in DNA: TGTGCCAGCAGTTTTCCCACCTCAGGGGGGGCCTACTACGAGCAGTACTTC. Complete variable domain (other parts from reference TRBV28 and TRBJ2-7): DVKVTQSSRYLVKRTGEKVFLECVQDMDHENMFWYRQDPGLGLRLIYFSYDVKMKEKGDIPEGYSVSREKKERFSLILESASTNQTSMYLCASSFPTSGGAYYEQYFGPGTRLTVT.

V and J are TRBV9 and TRBJ2-7; D is possibly TRBD2 (5 bases). V lost 4 bases, J lost 5 bases, and 13 bases lay in between. Germline V lookup: CDR1 SGDLS, CDR2 YYNGEE. The length of the CDR3 is 13 residues. Written as DNA, the CDR3 is TGTGCCAGCAGCACTAGGGCGGAGGACGAGCAGTACTTC. Its translation: CASSTRAEDEQYF.

The table lists this clone with a few counts. Other DNA sequences in the same sample also yield this CDR3. This rearrangement joins TRBV10-3 to TRBJ2-5; D is unresolved. Trimming removed 2 bases from V and 3 bases from J, with 4 bases in between. The CDR3 totals 12 residues. In germline, CDR1 is ENHRY, CDR2 SYGVKD. CDR3 sequence: CAISEGEETQYF. The CDR3 DNA reads as TGTGCCATCAGTGAGGGGGAAGAGACCCAGTACTTC.

The V call is TRBV28, the J call TRBJ1-2, with D possibly TRBD1 on 6 matching bases. Trimming took 7 bases from V and 6 from J, leaving 18 bases between them. The CDR3 covers 14 residues. Germline lookup yields CDR1 MDHEN and CDR2 SYDVKM. Here the CDR3 reads CASTFRAQGNGYTF. In DNA, the CDR3 is TGTGCCAGCACATTTAGGGCACAGGGCAATGGCTACACCTTC.

As concerns this clone: This specimen includes other DNA sequences encoding the same CDR3. This sequence joins TRBV9 and TRBJ2-1; D gene ambiguous. V dropped 2 bases and J dropped 1 base, with 4 bases sitting between them. The CDR3 runs 13 residues. Germline V CDR1 and CDR2: SGDLS, YYNGEE. This CDR3 is CASSVTSYNEQFF. The CDR3 bases are TGTGCCAGCAGCGTCACTTCCTACAATGAGCAGTTCTTC. Combining the CDR3 with reference TRBV9 and TRBJ2-1 gives the whole variable domain DSGVTQTPKHLITATGQRVTLRCSPRSGDLSVYWYQQSLDQGLQFLIQYYNGEERAKGNILERFSAQQFPDLHSELNLSSLELGDSALYFCASSVTSYNEQFFGPGTRLTVL.

This clone was detected only a few times. The V and J genes are TRBV29-1 and TRBJ1-1, with TRBD1 identical over 7 bases. The ends lost 1 base at V and 8 bases at J; junction bases unmatched: 4. CDR1 is SQVTM, CDR2 ANQGSEA, per germline. The CDR3 spans 12 residues. CDR3 nucleotides: TGCAGCGTTGAAGGACAGGGCGGGGAAGCTTTCTTT. Translated, it gives CSVEGQGGEAFF. The whole variable domain, filled in from reference TRBV29-1 and TRBJ1-1, reads SAVISQKPSRDICQRGTSLTIQCQVDSQVTMMFWYRQQPGQSLTLIATANQGSEATYESGFVIDKFPISRPNLTFSTLTVSNMSPEDSSIYLCSVEGQGGEAFFGQGTRLTVV.

This sequence joins TRBV2 and TRBJ2-4; possibly TRBD1 or TRBD2 for D (5 bases each). The V and J ends lost 3 bases and 6 bases respectively, with 12 bases between them. CDR3 size: 14 residues. The germline CDR1 and CDR2 sequences are SNHLY and FYNNEI. CDR3 DNA: TGTGCCAGCAGTGAGCAGGGACCAGGAAACATTCAGTACTTC. This sequence encodes CASSEQGPGNIQYF. The complete variable domain, with remaining parts taken from reference TRBV2 and TRBJ2-4, reads EPEVTQTPSHQVTQMGQEVILRCVPISNHLYFYWYRQILGQKVEFLVSFYNNEISEKSEIFDDQFSVERPDGSNFTLKIRSTKLEDSAMYFCASSEQGPGNIQYFGAGTRLSVL.

This clone has a single count. The V call is TRBV2, the J call TRBJ2-1; possibly TRBD1 for D (5 bases). CDR3 length equals 13 residues. Trimming stripped 1 base from V and 5 bases from J, with 6 bases between. Germline CDR1 is SNHLY and CDR2 is FYNNEI. The CDR3 loop is CASSEGQNNEQFF. The CDR3 nucleotides read TGTGCCAGCAGTGAAGGACAGAACAATGAGCAGTTCTTC.

Only one count was recorded for this clone. The chain employs TRBV10-1 and TRBJ2-7, with a weak D call TRBD1 (5 bases). The length of the CDR3 is 16 residues. Per the germline V gene, CDR1 is WNHNN and CDR2 is SYGVQD (reference sequence). The V end lost 6 bases, the J end lost 5 bases, and 23 bases lay between the germline ends. In nucleotides, the CDR3 is TGCGCCAGCAGATCCGCACCCCGGCCAGGGATCCACGAGCAGTACTTC. Protein sequence: CASRSAPRPGIHEQYF.